The T cell receptor beta chain described here comes from a study of neurological immune-mediated disorders. Study-level findings and limits: The most TCR clonal expansion was seen in HTLV-1-associated myelopathy, whereas the least was seen in multiple sclerosis, below the level in healthy controls.

With 10-nucleotide random UMIs included, cDNA was synthesized by 5'RACE. TCRdb independently ran MiXCR on the 5' RACE reads; one entry per CDR3 protein. Here the sample spans around 67,000 distinct CDR3 sequences, around 5.5% being singletons. This clonotype has ten or more counts. Its antigen is as yet unknown. With V trimmed by 1 base and J by 3 bases, 8 bases remained unmatched. The CDR3 sequence is 18 residues long. The rearrangement links TRBV12-3 or TRBV12-4 to TRBJ2-2; 10 positions agree with TRBD1. This TCR came from a man in his late teens or twenties with multiple sclerosis. Sequenced material: PBMCs. CDR3 amino acids: CASSLDVTGGFDTGELFF. The CDR3 DNA sequence: TGTGCCAGCAGTTTAGATGTGACAGGGGGCTTTGACACCGGGGAGCTGTTTTTT.